In this sample, the clone carrying this T cell receptor beta chain turned up many times. Antigen specificity is unknown. Gene and germline names: mouse. The source of the sample is a study of CD8+ T cells in alopecia areata. The overall study: Grafts of skin from C3H/HeJ donors aged about 6-12 months with spontaneous alopecia went to female C3H/HeJ mice aged roughly 7-11 weeks.

Extracted RNA was reverse transcribed, and the resulting cDNA served as sequencing template. This table comes from immunoSEQ multiplex PCR, and its TCRdb copy is limited to in-frame clones, with some not included. Found here are 2,500 to 3,000 clones, no singletons; the ten largest cover almost 40%. Whole-study results and caveats: Lesional scalp, notably in alopecia totalis/universalis, had clonality above that of normal scalp.

This TCR came from a C3H/HeJ mouse with alopecia areata. This mouse strain has H2-k as its MHC haplotype. Sequenced: lesional skin.

CDR3 DNA (partial): TGTGCCAGCAGTCGGGACAGAACAAACTCC. As protein: CASSRDRTNS. The full CDR3 is CASSRDRTNSDYTF. This sequence joins TRBV19 and TRBJ1-2; 7 bases fit TRBD1. The read ends 4 residues early relative to the CDR3; the germline J gene fills the gap. There are 14 residues in the CDR3. Germline V CDR1 and CDR2: FNHDT, SITEND (reference sequence). V shed 4 bases, J shed 0 bases, and the junction held 3 bases outside the gene matches.